The present T cell receptor beta chain was sequenced within a study of cytomegalovirus exposure and HLA in healthy donors. Deletions cut 0 bases from V and 5 bases from J, with 16 bases between. The CDR3 loop spans 16 amino acids. The germline CDR1 and CDR2 sequences are MNHEY and SVGAGI. Sequencing was performed with immunoSEQ multiplex PCR; in TCRdb, only in-frame clones are kept and a portion is missing. The table includes tens of thousands of clones, almost 85% detected once. Study results and caveats: Cytomegalovirus association was assigned to more than 150 TCR beta chains. In a later analysis, first-cohort TCR clusters were found to tend to co-occur in the 130 or so validation repertoires.

Notes on this clone: As yet, its antigen is unknown.

This clonotype was sampled from a woman aged 18-29 years in good health and CMV-seropositive. Material: PBMCs. This chain joins TRBV6-5 and TRBJ1-1; a weak D match, TRBD1 (6 bases). The CDR3 loop is CASSYSTGGQATEAFF. The DNA for the CDR3 is TGTGCCAGCAGTTACTCGACGGGGGGGCAGGCGACTGAAGCTTTCTTT.